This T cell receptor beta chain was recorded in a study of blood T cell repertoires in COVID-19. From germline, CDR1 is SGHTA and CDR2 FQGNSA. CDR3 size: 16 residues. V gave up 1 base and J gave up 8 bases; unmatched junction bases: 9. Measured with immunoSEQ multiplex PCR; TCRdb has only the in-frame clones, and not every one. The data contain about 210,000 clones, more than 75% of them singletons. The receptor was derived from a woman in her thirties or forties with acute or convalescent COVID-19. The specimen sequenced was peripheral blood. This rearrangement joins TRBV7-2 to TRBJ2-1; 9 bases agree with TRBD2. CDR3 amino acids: CASSLVRTSAGDEQFF. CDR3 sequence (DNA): TGTGCCAGCAGCTTAGTCCGGACTAGCGCGGGCGATGAGCAGTTCTTC. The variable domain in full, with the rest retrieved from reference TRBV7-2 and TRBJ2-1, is GAGVSQSPSNKVTEKGKDVELRCDPISGHTALYWYRQSLGQGLEFLIYFQGNSAPDKSGLPSDRFSAERTGGSVSTLTIQRTQQEDSAVYLCASSLVRTSAGDEQFFGPGTRLTVL.